What follows describes a single TCR beta chain. Its antigen has not been determined. No base quality information exists; no much larger clone differs at one position. These data originate in a study of shared clonotypes between healthy human individuals (dated by TCRdb to about 2020). In the study overall: The cohort included three men and two women between 18 and 49 years of age. Per donor, three plates each were used for CD4 naive and CD4 memory, two for CD8 naive, and one for CD8 memory. Blood TCR repertoires of several healthy adults were deeply sequenced to estimate repertoire size and the extent of clonotype sharing between individuals. Different laboratories and diverse techniques were used to prepare libraries and sequence TCR repertoires, to increase sequencing depth and limit assay-specific biases. Leukapheresis yielded between about 0.9 and 9 billion PBMCs per donor. What the study reported, not specific to this receptor: Naive subsets generally had larger estimated clonotype richness than memory subsets did. Compared with non-shared clonotypes, clonotypes shared by all four sorted-subset donors had higher generation probabilities. Sharing across four donors was observed for roughly 5% of naive CD4, less than 4% of naive CD8, 2% to 2.5% of memory CD4, and about 0.38% of memory CD8 clonotypes. Even with the large sequencing depth, rarefaction of the sorted-subset datasets indicated that sequencing was incomplete. Based on pairwise subsampling, the degree of clonotype sharing among donors was expected to be affected by sequencing depth. Because the study included a small number of donors, the genetic and exposure-history diversity represented was limited. Sampling was restricted to blood, and TCR repertoires in tissues likely differ from the TCR repertoires found in blood.

CD8 naive samples were CD45RO-negative cells positively selected for CCR7, giving a CD45RA+CCR7+ population that excluded TemRA cells. The donors were healthy, HIV-negative adults with no recently reported acute infections or vaccinations. All donors were Caucasian adults living in Nashville, Tennessee, USA. Blood was obtained by leukapheresis, after which PBMCs were separated by Ficoll-Histopaque density gradient centrifugation and cryopreserved in liquid nitrogen vapor phase. Analytical flow cytometry was used to check the purity and quantity of every magnetically sorted T cell population. Genomic DNA was isolated from each sorted fraction and quantified by UV absorbance on a Nanodrop 2000c. V is cut by 3 bases and J by 8 bases, and the space between the germline ends is 19 bases. For CDR1 and CDR2, the germline V gene lists MDHEN and SYDVKM. Its CDR3 holds 15 amino acids, cysteine through phenylalanine. The DNA shown is the 45-base CDR3, in frame from base 1.

Using the deep immunoSEQ assay, multiplex PCR amplified TCR CDR3 regions from genomic DNA. For each cell subset, the extracted genomic DNA was distributed evenly across all wells of several immunoSEQ 96-well plates, and each plate served as one replicate. Each replicate PCR for sorted subsets received roughly 0.2 ug genomic DNA, equal to around 32,000 T cell genomes. Purified libraries were measured with a Qubit 3.0 fluorometer, size-checked on a Bioanalyzer 2100, and measured again with the KAPA Library Quantification kit. A separate single-read 150-cycle Illumina NextSeq 550 flow cell was used to sequence each immunoSEQ 96-well plate. The study's processing was this. The immunoSEQ output contained only junctional sequences without quality scores, so filtering could not match that applied to full-length reads. To assign V/J genes and CDR3, sequences were annotated against IMGT germline references using PyIR, a Python wrapper for IgBLAST v1.9. Reads were removed for weak V/J assignments (E-value above 1e-6), missing CDR3, stop codons, out-of-frame junctions, or ambiguous translated residues. V3J clonotypes were defined as sequences sharing an identical inferred V gene, J gene, and CDR3 amino acid sequence. Percentage overlap between repertoires was computed as shared unique clonotypes divided by the size of the smaller repertoire. RTK rarefaction, the Chao1 estimator, and Recon v2.1 estimates of unobserved clonotypes were used to assess repertoire richness. Generation probabilities were computed with OLGA for all TCRbeta clonotypes obtained by the gDNA method from several donors. The clones in this table, taken by TCRdb from immuneACCESS, are in-frame only. Not every clone is retained; where verified, under half of the shortfall comes from an unresolved V gene, and the cause of the rest is unknown. Clone size and the V and J calls come from that table; the DNA yielded D and trimming. Across this sample there are around 2,000,000 clones, with about 92% seen only once. Under 2% of the sample lies in the top ten.

The sequence derives from a man aged 18 to 35 in good health. Some clones in this sample may be carry-over from other donors' samples. What was sequenced was naive CD8+ T cells from PBMCs. The cell subset or site label on this specimen signifies: CD45RA+CCR7+. The sequence joins TRBV28 to TRBJ1-2; 6 matching bases give a weak D call of TRBD1. The DNA sequence reads TGTGCCAGCAGTTTCGTCCTGGGGACATTTGAGGGCTACACCTTC. Its protein product is CASSFVLGTFEGYTF.